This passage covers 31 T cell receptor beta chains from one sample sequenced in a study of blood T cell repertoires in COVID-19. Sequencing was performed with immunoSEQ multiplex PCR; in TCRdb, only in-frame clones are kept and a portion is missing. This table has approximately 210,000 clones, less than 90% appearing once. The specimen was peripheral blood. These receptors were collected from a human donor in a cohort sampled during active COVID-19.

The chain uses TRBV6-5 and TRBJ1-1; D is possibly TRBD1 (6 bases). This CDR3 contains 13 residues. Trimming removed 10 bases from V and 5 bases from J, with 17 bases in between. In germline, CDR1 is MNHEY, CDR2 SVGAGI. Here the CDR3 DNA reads TGTGCCACGGGCCTTTACAGGGCTACTGAAGCTTTCTTT. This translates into CATGLYRATEAFF.

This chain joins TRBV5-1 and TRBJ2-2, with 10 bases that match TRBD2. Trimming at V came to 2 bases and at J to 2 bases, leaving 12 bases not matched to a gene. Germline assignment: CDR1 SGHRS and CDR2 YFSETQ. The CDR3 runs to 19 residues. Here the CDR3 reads CASSFSAASGGLNTGELFF. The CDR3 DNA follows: TGCGCCAGCAGCTTTTCAGCGGCTAGCGGGGGCCTCAACACCGGGGAGCTGTTTTTT.

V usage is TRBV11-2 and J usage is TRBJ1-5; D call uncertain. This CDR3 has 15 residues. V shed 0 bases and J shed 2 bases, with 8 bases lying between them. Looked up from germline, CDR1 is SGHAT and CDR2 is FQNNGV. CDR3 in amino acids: CASSLDIGGNQPQHF. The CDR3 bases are TGTGCCAGCAGCTTAGATATCGGGGGCAATCAGCCCCAGCATTTT.

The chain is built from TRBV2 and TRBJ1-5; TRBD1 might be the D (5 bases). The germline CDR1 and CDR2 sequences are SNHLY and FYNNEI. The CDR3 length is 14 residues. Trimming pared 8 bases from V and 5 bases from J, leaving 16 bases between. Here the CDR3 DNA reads TGTGCCAGCGCACTGGACAATCCCCATCAGCCCCAGCATTTT. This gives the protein CASALDNPHQPQHF.

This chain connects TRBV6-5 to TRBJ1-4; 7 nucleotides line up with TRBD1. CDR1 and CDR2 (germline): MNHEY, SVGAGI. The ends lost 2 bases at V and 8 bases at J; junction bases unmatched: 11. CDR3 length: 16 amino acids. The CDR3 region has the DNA TGTGCCAGCAGTTACGGCCGACAGGGATTAAGGGAAAAACTGTTTTTT. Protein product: CASSYGRQGLREKLFF.

CDR3 loop: CASSLDGYYGYTF. CDR3 sequence (DNA): TGCGCCAGCAGCTTGGACGGTTACTATGGCTACACCTTC. The V call is TRBV5-1, the J call TRBJ1-2; no clear D gene. Per the germline V gene, CDR1 is SGHRS and CDR2 is YFSETQ. This CDR3 has 13 residues. Trimming cost V 0 bases and J 3 bases, with 6 bases left between them.

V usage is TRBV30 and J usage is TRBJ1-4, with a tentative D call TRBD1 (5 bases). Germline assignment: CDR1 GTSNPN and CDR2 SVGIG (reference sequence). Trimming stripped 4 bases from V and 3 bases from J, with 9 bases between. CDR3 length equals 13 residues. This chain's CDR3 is CAWMGGANEKLFF. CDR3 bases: TGTGCCTGGATGGGGGGGGCTAATGAAAAACTGTTTTTT. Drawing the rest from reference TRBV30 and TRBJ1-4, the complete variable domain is SQTIHQWPATLVQPVGSPLSLECTVEGTSNPNLYWYRQAAGRGLQLLFYSVGIGQISSEVPQNLSASRPQDRQFILSSKKLLLSDSGFYLCAWMGGANEKLFFGSGTQLSVL.

The CDR3, as DNA: TGTGCCAGCAGCTACGGGGTTAGTGGCTACACCTTC. This codes for CASSYGVSGYTF. The chain uses TRBV13 and TRBJ1-2; D uncertain. This CDR3 is 12 amino acids long. Germline V gene data show CDR1 as PRHDT and CDR2 as FYEKMQ (reference sequence). Trimming shortened V by 4 bases and J by 7 bases, and 10 bases separated the two germline ends.

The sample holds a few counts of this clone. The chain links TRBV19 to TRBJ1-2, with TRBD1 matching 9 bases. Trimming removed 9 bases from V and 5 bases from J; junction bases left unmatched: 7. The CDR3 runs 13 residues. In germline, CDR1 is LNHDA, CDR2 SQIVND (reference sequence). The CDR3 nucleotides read TGTGCCAGCCGGGAGACAGGGGGTTATGGCTACACCTTC. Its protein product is CASRETGGYGYTF.

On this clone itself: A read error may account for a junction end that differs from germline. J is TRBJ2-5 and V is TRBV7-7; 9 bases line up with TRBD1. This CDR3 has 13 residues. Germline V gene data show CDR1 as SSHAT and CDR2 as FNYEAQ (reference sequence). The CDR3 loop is CASSPDRGETQYF. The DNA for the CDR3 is TGTGCTAGCAGCCCGGACAGGGGAGAGACCCAGTACTTC.

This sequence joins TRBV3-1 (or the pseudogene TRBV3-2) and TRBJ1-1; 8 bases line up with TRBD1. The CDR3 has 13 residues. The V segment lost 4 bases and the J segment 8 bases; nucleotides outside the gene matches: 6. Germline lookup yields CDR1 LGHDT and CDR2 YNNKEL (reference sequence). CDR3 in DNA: TGTGCCAGCAGCCTACAGGGGGGTCTAGAAGCTTTCTTT. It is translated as CASSLQGGLEAFF.

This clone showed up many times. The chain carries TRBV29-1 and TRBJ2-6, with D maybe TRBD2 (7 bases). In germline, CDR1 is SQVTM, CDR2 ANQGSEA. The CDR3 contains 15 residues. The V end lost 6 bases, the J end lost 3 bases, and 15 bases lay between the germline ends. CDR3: CSVPAGAGGANVLTF. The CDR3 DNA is TGCAGCGTCCCGGCGGGGGCCGGTGGGGCCAACGTCCTGACTTTC.

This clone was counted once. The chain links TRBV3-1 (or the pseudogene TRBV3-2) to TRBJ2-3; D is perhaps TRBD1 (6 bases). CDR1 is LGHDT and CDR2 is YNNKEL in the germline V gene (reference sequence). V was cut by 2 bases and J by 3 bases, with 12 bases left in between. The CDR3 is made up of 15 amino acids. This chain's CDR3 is CASSQLHRDTDTQYF. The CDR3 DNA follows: TGTGCCAGCAGCCAACTCCACAGGGATACAGATACGCAGTATTTT.

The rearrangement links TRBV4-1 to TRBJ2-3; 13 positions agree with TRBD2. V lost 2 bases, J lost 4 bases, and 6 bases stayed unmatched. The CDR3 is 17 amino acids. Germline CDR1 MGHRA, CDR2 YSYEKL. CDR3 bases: TGCGCCAGCAGCCAATTCAGACTAGCGGGAGGCCCAGATACGCAGTATTTT. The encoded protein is CASSQFRLAGGPDTQYF.

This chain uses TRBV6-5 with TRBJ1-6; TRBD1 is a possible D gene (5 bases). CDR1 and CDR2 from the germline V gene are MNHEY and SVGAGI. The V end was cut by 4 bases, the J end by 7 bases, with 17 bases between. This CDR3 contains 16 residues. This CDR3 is CASSSLDRRVNSPLHF. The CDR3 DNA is TGTGCCAGCAGTTCCTTGGATCGCAGGGTAAATTCACCCCTCCACTTT.

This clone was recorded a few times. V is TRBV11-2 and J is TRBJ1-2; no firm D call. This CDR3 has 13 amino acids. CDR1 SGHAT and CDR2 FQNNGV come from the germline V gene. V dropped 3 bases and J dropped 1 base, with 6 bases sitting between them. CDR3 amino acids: CASSFDNNYGYTF. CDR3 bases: TGTGCCAGCAGCTTTGACAATAACTATGGCTACACCTTC. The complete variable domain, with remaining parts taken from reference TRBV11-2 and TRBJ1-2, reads EAGVAQSPRYKIIEKRQSVAFWCNPISGHATLYWYQQILGQGPKLLIQFQNNGVVDDSQLPKDRFSAERLKGVDSTLKIQPAKLEDSAVYLCASSFDNNYGYTFGSGTRLTVV.

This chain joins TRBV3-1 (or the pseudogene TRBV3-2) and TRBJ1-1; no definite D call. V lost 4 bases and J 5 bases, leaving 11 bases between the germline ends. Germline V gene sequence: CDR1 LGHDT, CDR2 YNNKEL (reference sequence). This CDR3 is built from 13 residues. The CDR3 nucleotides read TGTGCCAGCAGCCTCCGGGGAGGTACTGAAGCTTTCTTT. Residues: CASSLRGGTEAFF.

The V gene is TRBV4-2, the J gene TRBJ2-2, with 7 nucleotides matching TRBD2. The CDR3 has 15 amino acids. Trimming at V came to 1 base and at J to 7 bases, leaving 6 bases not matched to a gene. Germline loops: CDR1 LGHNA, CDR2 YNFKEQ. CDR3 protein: CASSQGRGVHGELFF. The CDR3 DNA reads TGTGCCAGCAGCCAAGGCCGGGGGGTTCACGGGGAGCTGTTTTTT.

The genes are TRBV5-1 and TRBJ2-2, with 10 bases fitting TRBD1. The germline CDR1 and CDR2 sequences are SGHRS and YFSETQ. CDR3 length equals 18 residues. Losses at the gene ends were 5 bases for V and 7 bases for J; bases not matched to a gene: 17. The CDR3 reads CASSGQTGTGDAGGELFF. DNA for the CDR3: TGCGCCAGCAGTGGGCAGACCGGGACAGGGGACGCAGGCGGGGAGCTGTTTTTT.

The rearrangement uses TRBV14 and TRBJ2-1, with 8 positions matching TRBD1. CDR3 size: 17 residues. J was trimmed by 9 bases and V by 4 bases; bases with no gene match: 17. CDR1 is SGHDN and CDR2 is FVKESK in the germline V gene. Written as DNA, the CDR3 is TGTGCCAGCAGCCGCCCGCATCAGGGGGCTTTCCGTGGTGAGCAGTTCTTC. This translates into CASSRPHQGAFRGEQFF.

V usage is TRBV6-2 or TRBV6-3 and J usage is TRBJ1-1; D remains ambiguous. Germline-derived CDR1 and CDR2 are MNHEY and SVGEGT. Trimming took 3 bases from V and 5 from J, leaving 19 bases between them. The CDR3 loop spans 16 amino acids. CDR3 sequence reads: CASSYHTQRLETEAFF. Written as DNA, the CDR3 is TGTGCCAGCAGTTATCATACTCAAAGATTAGAGACTGAAGCTTTCTTT.

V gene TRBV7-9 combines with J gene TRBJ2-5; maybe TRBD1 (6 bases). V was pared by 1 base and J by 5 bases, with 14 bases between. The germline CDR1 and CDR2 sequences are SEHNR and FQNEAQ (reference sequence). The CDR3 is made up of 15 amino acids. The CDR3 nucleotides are TGTGCCAGCAGCTTAGGGACAGCCGGTGGGGAGACCCAGTACTTC. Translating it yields CASSLGTAGGETQYF. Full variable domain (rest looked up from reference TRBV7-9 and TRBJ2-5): DTGVSQNPRHKITKRGQNVTFRCDPISEHNRLYWYRQTLGQGPEFLTYFQNEAQLEKSRLLSDRFSAERPKGSFSTLEIQRTEQGDSAMYLCASSLGTAGGETQYFGPGTRLLVL.

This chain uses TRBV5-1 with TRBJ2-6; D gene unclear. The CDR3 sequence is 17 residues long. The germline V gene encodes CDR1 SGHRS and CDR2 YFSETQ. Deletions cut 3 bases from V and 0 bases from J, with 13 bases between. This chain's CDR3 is CASSSTYSPSGANVLTF. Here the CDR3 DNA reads TGCGCCAGCAGCTCGACATATTCCCCCTCTGGGGCCAACGTCCTGACTTTC.

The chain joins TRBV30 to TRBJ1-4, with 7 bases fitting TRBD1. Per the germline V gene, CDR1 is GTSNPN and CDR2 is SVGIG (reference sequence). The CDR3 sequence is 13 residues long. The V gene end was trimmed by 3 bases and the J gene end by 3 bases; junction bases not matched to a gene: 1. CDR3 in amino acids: CAWRGGPNEKLFF. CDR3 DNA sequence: TGTGCCTGGAGAGGGGGCCCTAATGAAAAACTGTTTTTT.

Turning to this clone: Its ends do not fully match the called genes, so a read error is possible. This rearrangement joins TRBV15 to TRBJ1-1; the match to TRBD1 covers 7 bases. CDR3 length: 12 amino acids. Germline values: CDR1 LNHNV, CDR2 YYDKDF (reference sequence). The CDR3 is CATSREAGGAFF. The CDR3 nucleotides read TGTGCCACCAGCCGAGAGGCAGGGGGAGCTTTCTTT.

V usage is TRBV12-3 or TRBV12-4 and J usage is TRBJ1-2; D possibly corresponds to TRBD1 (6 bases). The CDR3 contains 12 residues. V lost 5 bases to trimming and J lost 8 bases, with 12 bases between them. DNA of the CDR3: TGTGCCAGCAGTCCTACAGGGTTCGGCTACACCTTC. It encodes CASSPTGFGYTF.

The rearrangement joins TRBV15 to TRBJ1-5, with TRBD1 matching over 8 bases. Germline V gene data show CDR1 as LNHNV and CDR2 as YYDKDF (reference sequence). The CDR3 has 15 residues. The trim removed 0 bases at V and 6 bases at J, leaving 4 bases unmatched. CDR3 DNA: TGTGCCACCAGCAGAGATTTTCAGGGGGCTCAGCCCCAGCATTTT. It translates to CATSRDFQGAQPQHF.

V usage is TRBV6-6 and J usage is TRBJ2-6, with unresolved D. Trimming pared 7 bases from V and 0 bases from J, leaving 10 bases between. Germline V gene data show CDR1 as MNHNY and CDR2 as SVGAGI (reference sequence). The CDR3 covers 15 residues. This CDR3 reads CASNELHSGANVLTF. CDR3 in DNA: TGTGCCAGCAATGAACTGCACTCTGGGGCCAACGTCCTGACTTTC.

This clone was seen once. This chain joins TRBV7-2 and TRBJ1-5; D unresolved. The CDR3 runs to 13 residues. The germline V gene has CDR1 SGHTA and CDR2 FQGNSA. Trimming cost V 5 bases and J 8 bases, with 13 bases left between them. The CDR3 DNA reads TGTGCCAGCAGCCCTGACCGGGTAAAGCCCCAGCATTTT. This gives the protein CASSPDRVKPQHF.

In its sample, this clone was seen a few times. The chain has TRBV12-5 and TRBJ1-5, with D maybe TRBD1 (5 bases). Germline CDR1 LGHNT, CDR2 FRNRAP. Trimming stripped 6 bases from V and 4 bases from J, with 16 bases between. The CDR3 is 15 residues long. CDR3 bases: TGTGCTAGTGGAACGTCCCGGACACATAATCAGCCCCAGCATTTT. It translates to CASGTSRTHNQPQHF.

The CDR3 loop reads CASGLAGGDTQYF. DNA of the CDR3: TGTGCCAGTGGACTAGCGGGGGGGGATACGCAGTATTTT. This chain joins TRBV5-4 and TRBJ2-3; 15 nucleotides match TRBD2. CDR3 length equals 13 residues. V shed 8 bases, J shed 6 bases, and the junction held 1 base outside the gene matches. In germline, CDR1 is SGHNT, CDR2 YYREEE (reference sequence).